Presented here are 10 T cell receptor beta chains from one specimen sequenced in a study of T cells in Graves' hyperthyroidism and ophthalmopathy. Amplification of TCR beta CDR3 regions was performed using RNA transcripts as template. During a first-round RT-PCR of the TCR CDR3, the HTBI primer set was used. TCRdb used MiXCR to reprocess the multiplex PCR reads, holding one entry per CDR3 protein. Here the sample spans about 840,000 distinct CDR3 sequences, more than 30% being singletons. Sequenced material: blood. Source of these receptors: a man aged 18 to 30 with Graves' hyperthyroidism.

V gene TRBV15 combines with J gene TRBJ2-7, with D maybe TRBD1 (6 bases). The CDR3 contains 15 residues. In germline, CDR1 is LNHNV, CDR2 YYDKDF (reference sequence). Trimming removed 8 bases from V and 5 bases from J, with 22 bases in between. CDR3 sequence: CATSSTRSPGDEQYF. The CDR3 bases are TGTGCCACCTCTTCAACACGATCCCCAGGGGACGAGCAGTACTTC.

The chain employs TRBV5-1 and TRBJ1-1, with D unclear. The germline V and J ends were trimmed by 1 base and 8 bases, with 12 bases remaining between them. Germline CDR1 is SGHRS and CDR2 is YFSETQ. This CDR3 contains 13 residues. DNA of the CDR3: TGCGCCAGCAGCTTGCCTCAGGCGGGGGAAGCTTTCTTT. Translating it yields CASSLPQAGEAFF. Combining the CDR3 with reference TRBV5-1 and TRBJ1-1 gives the whole variable domain KAGVTQTPRYLIKTRGQQVTLSCSPISGHRSVSWYQQTPGQGLQFLFEYFSETQRNKGNFPGRFSGRQFSNSRSEMNVSTLELGDSALYLCASSLPQAGEAFFGQGTRLTVV.

This clonotype has ten or more counts. The gene calls are TRBV7-8 and TRBJ1-5; D is uncertain. Germline loops: CDR1 SGHVS, CDR2 FQNEAQ. V gave up 6 bases and J gave up 3 bases, with 9 bases separating them. The CDR3 has 13 residues. For the CDR3, the DNA is TGTGCCAGCAGTCCCGAGCTCAATCAGCCCCAGCATTTT. This gives the protein CASSPELNQPQHF.

This clonotype was found a few times. The chain carries TRBV9 and TRBJ2-5; TRBD2 agrees at 7 bases. This CDR3 has 15 residues. Trimming at V came to 4 bases and at J to 0 bases, leaving 6 bases not matched to a gene. Per germline, CDR1 SGDLS and CDR2 YYNGEE. Here the CDR3 DNA reads TGTGCCAGCAGCCAACCTACTAGCGACCAAGAGACCCAGTACTTC. Protein sequence: CASSQPTSDQETQYF.

The sample holds a few counts of this clonotype. The CDR3 region is CASSQGGRGEQYF. The CDR3 nucleotides read TGCGCCAGCAGCCAAGGGGGTCGCGGCGAGCAGTACTTC. The chain recombines TRBV4-3 with TRBJ2-7; D not resolved. Germline CDR1 is LGHNA and CDR2 is YSLEER. V was cut by 1 base and J by 6 bases, with 10 bases left in between. There are 13 residues in the CDR3.

The rearrangement joins TRBV6-5 to TRBJ2-7; TRBD2 aligns across 7 bases. This CDR3 is built from 13 residues. The V segment lost 4 bases and the J segment 7 bases; nucleotides outside the gene matches: 7. Germline-derived CDR1 and CDR2 are MNHEY and SVGAGI. The CDR3 protein is CASSSGGLPEQYF. The CDR3 nucleotides are TGTGCCAGCAGTTCGGGGGGACTCCCTGAGCAGTACTTC.

The chain couples TRBV12-3 or TRBV12-4 to TRBJ2-2; 7 nucleotides agree with TRBD1. This CDR3 has 16 amino acids. Trimming took 4 bases from V and 3 from J; bases not matched to a gene: 8. CDR3 sequence reads: CASSSEVGQYTGELFF. CDR3 bases: TGTGCCAGCAGTTCTGAGGTGGGACAGTACACCGGGGAGCTGTTTTTT.

With regard to this clonotype: At one end, the junction sequence differs from germline, possibly due to a read error. The chain recombines TRBV28 with TRBJ1-6, with 7 bases lining up with TRBD1. Germline V gives CDR1 MDHEN, CDR2 SYDVKM. The CDR3 is made up of 14 amino acids. CDR3 nucleotides: TGTGCCAGCAGTACCCACAGGGGAAATTCACCCCTCCACTTC. Amino acid sequence: CASSTHRGNSPLHF.

The chain recombines TRBV6-1 with TRBJ2-7; D remains unclear. Trimming removed 6 bases from V and 3 bases from J, with 18 bases in between. This CDR3 spans 15 amino acids. Germline V lookup: CDR1 MNHNS, CDR2 SASEGT. CDR3 bases: TGTGCCAGCAGGGCCAATACACTGGAGAACTACGAGCAGTACTTC. It encodes CASRANTLENYEQYF.

This clonotype was seen a few times. The chain links TRBV29-1 to TRBJ2-3; D is possibly TRBD2 (5 bases). The CDR3 consists of 12 residues. Trimming shortened V by 5 bases and J by 6 bases, and 12 bases separated the two germline ends. Germline loops: CDR1 SQVTM, CDR2 ANQGSEA. CDR3 in amino acids: CSVSEWRDTQYF. The DNA of the CDR3 is TGCAGCGTTTCCGAGTGGAGGGATACGCAGTATTTT.